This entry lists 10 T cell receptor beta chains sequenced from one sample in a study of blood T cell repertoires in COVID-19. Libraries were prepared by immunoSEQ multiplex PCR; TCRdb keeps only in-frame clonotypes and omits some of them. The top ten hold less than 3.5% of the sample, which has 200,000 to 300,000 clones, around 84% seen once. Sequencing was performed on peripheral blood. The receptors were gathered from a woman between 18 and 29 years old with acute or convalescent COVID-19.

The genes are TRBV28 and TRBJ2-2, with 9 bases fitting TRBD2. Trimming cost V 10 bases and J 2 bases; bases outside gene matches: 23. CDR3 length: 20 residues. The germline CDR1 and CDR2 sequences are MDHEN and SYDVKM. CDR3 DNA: TGTGCCACATCCGGGACAGCATTCACGCTAGCGGGAAGAAACACCGGGGAGCTGTTTTTT. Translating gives CATSGTAFTLAGRNTGELFF.

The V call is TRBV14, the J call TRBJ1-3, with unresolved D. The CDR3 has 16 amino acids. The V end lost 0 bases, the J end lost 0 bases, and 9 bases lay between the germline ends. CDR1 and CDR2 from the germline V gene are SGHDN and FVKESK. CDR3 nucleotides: TGTGCCAGCAGCCAAGATGGCGGAATCTCTGGAAACACCATATATTTT. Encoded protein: CASSQDGGISGNTIYF.

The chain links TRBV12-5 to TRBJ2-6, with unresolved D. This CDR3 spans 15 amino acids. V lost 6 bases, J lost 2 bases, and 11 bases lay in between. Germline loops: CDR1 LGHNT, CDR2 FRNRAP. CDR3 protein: CASGRRLAGANVLTF. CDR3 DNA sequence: TGTGCTAGTGGCAGACGGCTAGCTGGGGCCAACGTCCTGACTTTC.

CDR3 DNA: TGTGCCAGCAGCTTAAACCCTACGACTAGCGGGAGAAGGGATACGCAGTATTTT. Its protein is CASSLNPTTSGRRDTQYF. The chain uses TRBV7-3 and TRBJ2-3; TRBD2 matches at 12 bases. Germline CDR1 reads SGHTA; CDR2 reads FQGTGA. This CDR3 is 18 amino acids long. J gave up 6 bases and V 1 base, and 11 bases lay outside the gene matches.

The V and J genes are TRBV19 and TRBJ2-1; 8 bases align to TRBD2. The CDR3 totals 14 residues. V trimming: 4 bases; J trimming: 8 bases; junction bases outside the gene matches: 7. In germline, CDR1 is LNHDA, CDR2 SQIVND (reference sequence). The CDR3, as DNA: TGTGCCAGTAGTAGCAGCGGGAGACTCTATGAGCAGTTCTTC. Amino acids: CASSSSGRLYEQFF.

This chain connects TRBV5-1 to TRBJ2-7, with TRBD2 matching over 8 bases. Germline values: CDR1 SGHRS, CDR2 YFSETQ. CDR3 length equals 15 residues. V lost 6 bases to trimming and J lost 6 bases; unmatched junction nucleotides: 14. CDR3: CASTPGGAGEGEQYF. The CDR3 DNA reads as TGCGCCAGCACCCCGGGGGGGGCAGGGGAAGGCGAGCAGTACTTC. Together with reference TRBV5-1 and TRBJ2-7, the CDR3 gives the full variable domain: KAGVTQTPRYLIKTRGQQVTLSCSPISGHRSVSWYQQTPGQGLQFLFEYFSETQRNKGNFPGRFSGRQFSNSRSEMNVSTLELGDSALYLCASTPGGAGEGEQYFGPGTRLTVT.

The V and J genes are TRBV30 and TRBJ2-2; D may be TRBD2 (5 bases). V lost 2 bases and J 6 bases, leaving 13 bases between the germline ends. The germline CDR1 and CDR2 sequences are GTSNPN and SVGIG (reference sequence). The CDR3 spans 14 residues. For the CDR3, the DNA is TGTGCCTGGAGTAGGCTAGCAGCGGCCGGGGAGCTGTTTTTT. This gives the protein CAWSRLAAAGELFF.

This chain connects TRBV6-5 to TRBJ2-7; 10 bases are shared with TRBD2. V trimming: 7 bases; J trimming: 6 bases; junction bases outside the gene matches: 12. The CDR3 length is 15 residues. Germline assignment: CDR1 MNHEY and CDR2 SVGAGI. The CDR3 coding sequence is TGTGCCAGCACCTTAACTTCAGCGGGAGGGGGCGAGCAGTACTTC. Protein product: CASTLTSAGGGEQYF.

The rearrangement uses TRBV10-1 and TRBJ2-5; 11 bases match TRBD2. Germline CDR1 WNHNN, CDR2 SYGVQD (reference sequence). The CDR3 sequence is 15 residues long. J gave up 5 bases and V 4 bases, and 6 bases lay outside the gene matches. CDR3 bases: TGCGCCAGCAGTGCTCTAGCGGGAGGTGGCGAGACCCAGTACTTC. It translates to CASSALAGGGETQYF.

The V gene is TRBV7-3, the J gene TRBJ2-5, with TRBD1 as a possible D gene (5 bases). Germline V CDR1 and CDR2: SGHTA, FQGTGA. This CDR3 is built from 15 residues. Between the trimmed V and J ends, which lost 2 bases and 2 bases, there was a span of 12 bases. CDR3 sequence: CASSLGAAPQETQYF. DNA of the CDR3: TGTGCCAGCAGCTTAGGGGCAGCCCCACAAGAGACCCAGTACTTC. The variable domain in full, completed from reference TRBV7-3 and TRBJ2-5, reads GAGVSQTPSNKVTEKGKYVELRCDPISGHTALYWYRQSLGQGPEFLIYFQGTGAADDSGLPNDRFFAVRPEGSVSTLKIQRTERGDSAVYLCASSLGAAPQETQYFGPGTRLLVL.